This T cell receptor beta chain was profiled in a study of beta chain features in type 1 diabetes. Study-wide results and limits: HLA influence on TCRB rearrangement stayed unresolved here. A pattern of fewer insertions and more deletions at VDJ junctions was seen in type 1 diabetes patients.

Comments on this clone: Its antigen is undetermined.

This CDR3 is built from 14 residues. V dropped 8 bases and J dropped 3; count of bases not matched to a gene: 5. Per germline, CDR1 MDHEN and CDR2 SYDVKM. Expressed TCRB transcripts were sequenced after all isolated RNA was converted to cDNA. Libraries were prepared by immunoSEQ multiplex PCR; TCRdb keeps only in-frame clonotypes and omits some of them. The table includes approximately 380,000 clones, about 14% detected once. This clonotype was sampled from a woman in her late teens or twenties in good health. The chain uses TRBV28 and TRBJ2-1, with 9 bases that match TRBD1. The sequencing sample was made of naive CD4+ T cells from blood. CDR3 in amino acids: CASGTGGVYNEQFF. The CDR3, as DNA: TGTGCCAGCGGAACAGGGGGCGTCTACAATGAGCAGTTCTTC. The variable domain in full, with the rest retrieved from reference TRBV28 and TRBJ2-1, is DVKVTQSSRYLVKRTGEKVFLECVQDMDHENMFWYRQDPGLGLRLIYFSYDVKMKEKGDIPEGYSVSREKKERFSLILESASTNQTSMYLCASGTGGVYNEQFFGPGTRLTVL.